This T cell receptor beta chain was observed in a study of Tregs in tolerant kidney transplant recipients. Notes on the study in general: Activated donor B cell expansion appeared to reveal the most relevant donor-specific TCRbeta repertoire. This study did not directly address biological reproducibility. Validation in larger populations is needed because few patients were studied.

This table comes from immunoSEQ multiplex PCR, and its TCRdb copy is limited to in-frame clones, with some not included. Of 110,000 or so clones in the sample, roughly nine tenths were seen once. The trim removed 3 bases at V and 3 bases at J, leaving 8 bases unmatched. CDR1 SGHRS and CDR2 YFSETQ come from the germline V gene. This CDR3 has 17 amino acids. Details on this clone: Its antigen is as yet unknown.

The sample comprised CD4+ T cells from blood. The receptor's source is a human donor in good health. The chain links TRBV5-1 to TRBJ2-3; 12 bases line up with TRBD2. The CDR3 DNA is TGCGCCAGCAGCTACGGACTAGCGGGGAGAGGGACAGATACGCAGTATTTT. Protein sequence: CASSYGLAGRGTDTQYF. Drawing the rest from reference TRBV5-1 and TRBJ2-3, the complete variable domain is KAGVTQTPRYLIKTRGQQVTLSCSPISGHRSVSWYQQTPGQGLQFLFEYFSETQRNKGNFPGRFSGRQFSNSRSEMNVSTLELGDSALYLCASSYGLAGRGTDTQYFGPGTRLTVL.